The rows below give T cell receptor beta chains drawn from one sample of a study of blood T cell repertoires in COVID-19. This table comes from immunoSEQ multiplex PCR, and its TCRdb copy is limited to in-frame clones, with some not included. The table includes roughly 290,000 clones, under 85% detected once. The specimen was peripheral blood. These receptors were obtained from a human donor with COVID-19, enrolled during active disease. The donor label of this sample is uncertain. Both conserved end residues are part of each CDR3. Fields, in order: J gene, V gene, D gene, clone size, CDR3 DNA, CDR3 protein. The D gene is left open where the match is weak. Rows may omit the clone size; those that give it use once, few, many or a size class.

TRBJ2-3 TRBV7-9 . . TGTGCCAGCAGCTTTGCGGGAAGGAGCACAGATACGCAGTATTTT CASSFAGRSTDTQYF
TRBJ1-1 TRBV29-1 TRBD1 . TGCAGCGTTACCAACAGGGGTATGGAAGCTTTCTTT CSVTNRGMEAFF
TRBJ2-2 TRBV7-3 TRBD1 . TGTGCCAGCAGCTCGCCGGGACAGGGTTCCACCGGGGAGCTGTTTTTT CASSSPGQGSTGELFF
TRBJ1-4 TRBV28 . . TGTGCCAGCAGTTCGACTAATGAAAAACTGTTTTTT CASSSTNEKLFF
TRBJ2-3 TRBV5-6 . . TGTGCCAGCAGCTTGGGGGCCGGAGGGGATACGCAGTATTTT CASSLGAGGDTQYF
TRBJ2-3 TRBV9 . . TGTGCCAGCAGCGTAGCTACGGGAGGGGGCCCAGATACGCAGTATTTT CASSVATGGGPDTQYF
TRBJ1-1 TRBV6-2/TRBV6-3 TRBD1 . TGTGCCAGCAGTACAACCCGACAGGGGGCAAGGACTGAAGCTTTCTTT CASSTTRQGARTEAFF
TRBJ2-7 TRBV27 . . TGTGCCAGCAGTTTAAACAGATTATCCTACGAGCAGTACTTC CASSLNRLSYEQYF
TRBJ2-2 TRBV5-4 TRBD2 . TGTGCCAGCAGCTCGTTCACTAGCGGGAATATTAACACCGGGGAGCTGTTTTTT CASSSFTSGNINTGELFF
TRBJ1-2 TRBV28 . once TGTGCCAGCAGTTTATCCGGGGTCCGAATCTATGGCTACACCTTC CASSLSGVRIYGYTF